These 2 T cell receptor beta chains were sequenced from one sample in a study of T cell repertoires in ileal Crohn's disease. Repertoires were generated with immunoSEQ multiplex PCR, while TCRdb's copy carries only in-frame clones and drops some. The repertoire holds roughly 5,000 clones, with roughly 80% as singletons. The sample consisted of ileal tissue. The source is an adult with Crohn's disease.

Comments on this clone: One junction end disagrees with the germline gene, perhaps due to a read error. The rearrangement uses TRBV5-6 and TRBJ2-2; the D is unclear. Germline-derived CDR1 and CDR2 are SGHDT and YYEEEE. This CDR3 is built from 14 residues. This chain's CDR3 is CAGSLVLVPQELFF. The CDR3 bases are TGTGCCGGCAGCTTGGTTCTAGTCCCTCAGGAGCTGTTTTTT.

The rearrangement uses TRBV28 and TRBJ1-1; D not certain. Germline V CDR1 and CDR2: MDHEN, SYDVKM. Trimming stripped 6 bases from V and 5 bases from J, with 10 bases between. CDR3 length equals 12 residues. The CDR3, as DNA: TGTGCCAGCAGGCCGCAGCGGACTGAAGCTTTCTTT. It specifies CASRPQRTEAFF.